The rows below give T cell receptor beta chains drawn from one sample of a study of cytomegalovirus exposure and HLA in healthy donors. The assay was immunoSEQ multiplex PCR, and TCRdb's table has in-frame clones only and misses some. Among approximately 180,000 clones, about four fifths were seen once, and the ten largest hold 1.5% to 2%. The sample comprised PBMCs. Receptors originate from a man younger than 35 in good health and CMV-seronegative. The CDR3 runs from the conserved cysteine through the conserved F or W. The order of the fields is V gene, J gene, CDR3 protein.

>TRBV25-1|TRBJ1-2
CASRSPDRNYGYTF
>TRBV19|TRBJ1-1
CASLEGSEAFF
>TRBV7-9|TRBJ2-4
CASSLSGGPSLVQYF
>TRBV6-5|TRBJ2-1
CASSYFAGADNEQFF
>TRBV27|TRBJ1-6
CASSLRQASPLHF
>TRBV15|TRBJ1-5
CATSREQDGVQPQHF
>TRBV6-4|TRBJ2-7
CASSRDWSGEQYF
>TRBV18|TRBJ2-3
CASSPTTDTQYF
>TRBV5-1|TRBJ2-7
CASRRSGQSSYEQYF
>TRBV6-5|TRBJ1-1
CASSYSRSKAFF
>TRBV12-5|TRBJ2-7
CASGWTTYEQYF
>TRBV7-6|TRBJ2-7
CASSSRQGGEQYF
>TRBV5-1|TRBJ2-7
CASSPTGGDIYEQYF
>TRBV6-5|TRBJ1-3
CASRKADRSNTIYF
>TRBV2|TRBJ2-7
CASSYLREKDEQYF
>TRBV29-1|TRBJ1-2
CSVEGGGEYGYTF
>TRBV30|TRBJ2-1
CAWSALANNEQFF
>TRBV7-8|TRBJ1-2
CASSRIGQGAYGYTF
>TRBV7-2|TRBJ1-5
CASSEGQGGQPQHF
>TRBV7-2|TRBJ2-1
CASSPGTPRGRNEQFF
>TRBV2|TRBJ1-1
CASSAGSGTEAFF
>TRBV5-6|TRBJ2-1
CASSFSRTRQHDEQFF
>TRBV7-9|TRBJ2-5
CSSSLAGGRETQYF
>TRBV11-1|TRBJ2-3
CASSLDSVDFGYPDTQYF
>TRBV5-1|TRBJ2-1
CASSLRLSGLGEGNEQFF
>TRBV5-6|TRBJ1-6
CASSRDRGKDGNSPLHF
>TRBV10-3|TRBJ2-7
CAIQTESEGYEQYF
>TRBV10-3|TRBJ1-2
CAISELGPPGYGYTF
>TRBV6-5|TRBJ2-1
CASSPDRGLSNEQFF
>TRBV5-1|TRBJ2-5
CASSPQARELETQYF
>TRBV9|TRBJ2-7
CASSVDVDSSYEQYF
>TRBV7-9|TRBJ1-4
CASSPRVNEKLFF
>TRBV4-2|TRBJ2-7
CASSQETGFYEQYF
>TRBV7-2|TRBJ1-2
CASSTKTGGPLEAYGYTF
>TRBV29-1|TRBJ2-4
CSIAVKQTKNIQYF
>TRBV4-3|TRBJ1-4
CASSQVSGPAKLFF
>TRBV27|TRBJ2-7
CASSWSSYEQYF
>TRBV5-4|TRBJ2-1
CASSSGSGKSYNEQFF
>TRBV6-1|TRBJ1-2
CASRLADGYGYTF
>TRBV20-1|TRBJ2-1
CSARRSDEQFF
>TRBV7-2|TRBJ1-6
CASSTIQNSPLHF
>TRBV5-1|TRBJ2-1
CASSPTRGTSGRVNEQFF
>TRBV5-1|TRBJ1-2
CASTDYGPPTGQKYGYTF
>TRBV4-2|TRBJ2-1
CASSQDTLAGRNEQFF
>TRBV19|TRBJ2-5
CASSIFGRARGETQYF
>TRBV11-1|TRBJ2-3
CASSSEVLAASTDTQYF
>TRBV11-3|TRBJ1-1
CASSFTGAAEAFF
>TRBV5-5|TRBJ1-1
CASSLRQQNTEAFF
>TRBV6-4|TRBJ1-5
CASSSVAAQPQHF
>TRBV7-2|TRBJ2-7
CASSLGREGHREQYF
>TRBV7-2|TRBJ2-3
CASSLRLTGGTDTQYF
>TRBV30|TRBJ2-7
CAWSGLYEQYF
>TRBV10-3|TRBJ1-2
CAINEGERDYGYTF
>TRBV6-1|TRBJ2-5
CASSDNREETQYF